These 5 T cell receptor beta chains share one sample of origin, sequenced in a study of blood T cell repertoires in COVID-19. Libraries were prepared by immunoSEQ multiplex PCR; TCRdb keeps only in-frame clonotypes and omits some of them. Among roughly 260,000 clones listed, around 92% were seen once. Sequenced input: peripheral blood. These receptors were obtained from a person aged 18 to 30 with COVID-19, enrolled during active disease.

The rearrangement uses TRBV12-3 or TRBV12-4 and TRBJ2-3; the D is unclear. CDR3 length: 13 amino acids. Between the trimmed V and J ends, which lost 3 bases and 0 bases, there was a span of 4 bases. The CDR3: CASSFLSTDTQYF. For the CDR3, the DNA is TGTGCCAGCAGTTTTCTAAGCACAGATACGCAGTATTTT.

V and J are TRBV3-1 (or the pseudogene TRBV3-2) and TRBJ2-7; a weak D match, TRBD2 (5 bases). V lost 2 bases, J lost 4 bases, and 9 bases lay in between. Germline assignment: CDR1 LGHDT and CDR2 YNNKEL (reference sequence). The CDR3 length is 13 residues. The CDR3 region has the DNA TGTGCCAGCAGCCAAAAACTAGGGTACGAGCAGTACTTC. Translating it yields CASSQKLGYEQYF.

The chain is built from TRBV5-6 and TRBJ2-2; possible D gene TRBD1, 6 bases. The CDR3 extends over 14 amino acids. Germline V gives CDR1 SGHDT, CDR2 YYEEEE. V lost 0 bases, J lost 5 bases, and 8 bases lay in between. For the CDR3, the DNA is TGTGCCAGCAGCTTGGGCGGACAGACCGGGGAGCTGTTTTTT. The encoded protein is CASSLGGQTGELFF.

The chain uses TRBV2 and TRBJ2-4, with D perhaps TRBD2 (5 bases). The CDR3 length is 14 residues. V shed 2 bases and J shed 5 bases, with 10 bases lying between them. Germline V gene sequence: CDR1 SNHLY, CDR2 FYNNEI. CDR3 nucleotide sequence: TGTGCCAGCAGTGAATTCGGGGTGGAAAACATTCAGTACTTC. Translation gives CASSEFGVENIQYF.

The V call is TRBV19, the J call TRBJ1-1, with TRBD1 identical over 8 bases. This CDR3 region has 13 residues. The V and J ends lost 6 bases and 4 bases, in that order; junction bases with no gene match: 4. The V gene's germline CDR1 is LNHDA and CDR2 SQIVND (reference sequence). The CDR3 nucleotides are TGTGCCAGTAGGACGGACAGGGTCACTGAAGCTTTCTTT. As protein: CASRTDRVTEAFF.